Sequencing of this TCR beta chain was carried out in a study of T cell changes during pregnancy in multiple sclerosis. This table comes from immunoSEQ multiplex PCR, and its TCRdb copy is limited to in-frame clones, with some not included. The data show fewer than 150,000 clones, 95% to 98% seen once. The CDR3 consists of 16 residues. V trimming: 6 bases; J trimming: 0 bases; junction bases outside the gene matches: 9. CDR1 and CDR2 from the germline V gene are MNHNY and SVGAGI (reference sequence). This specimen consisted of peripheral blood, obtained after pregnancy. The V and J genes are TRBV6-6 and TRBJ1-1; 8 nucleotides agree with TRBD1. The TCR was taken from a female donor with multiple sclerosis, enrolled in a pregnancy study. CDR3 sequence: CASSPGQGSMNTEAFF. The CDR3 DNA follows: TGTGCCAGCAGCCCCGGACAGGGAAGCATGAACACTGAAGCTTTCTTT.